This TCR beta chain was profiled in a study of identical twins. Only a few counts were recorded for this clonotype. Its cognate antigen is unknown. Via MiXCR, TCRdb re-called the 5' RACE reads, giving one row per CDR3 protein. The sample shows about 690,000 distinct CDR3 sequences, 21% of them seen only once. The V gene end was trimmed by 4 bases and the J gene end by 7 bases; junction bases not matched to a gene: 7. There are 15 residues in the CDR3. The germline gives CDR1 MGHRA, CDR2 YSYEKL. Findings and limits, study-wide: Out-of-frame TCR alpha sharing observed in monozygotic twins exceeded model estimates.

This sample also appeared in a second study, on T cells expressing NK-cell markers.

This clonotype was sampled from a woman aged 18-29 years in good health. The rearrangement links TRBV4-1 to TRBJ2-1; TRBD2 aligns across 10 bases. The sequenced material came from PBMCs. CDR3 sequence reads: CASSPEAGGRNEQFF. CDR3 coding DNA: TGCGCCAGCAGCCCCGAAGCGGGGGGGCGTAATGAGCAGTTCTTC.